The clone carrying this TCR beta chain occurred a few times. Each cDNA held unique molecular identifiers, and template switching gave it a universal primer site. MiXCR, applied by TCRdb to the 5' RACE reads, yields one record per CDR3 protein. Of around 570,000 distinct CDR3 sequences listed, 9.5% to 10% were seen once; the top ten hold around 3.2%. The entry originates in a study of identical twins. The data were also submitted as part of a second study, on yellow fever vaccine responses in identical twins. According to that study: Each twin's T cell response to the vaccine was reported to look partly convergent and partly personalized.

Source material: PBMCs. This clonotype originated in a woman under 30 in good health.

CDR3 coding DNA: TGCGCCAGCAGCCAAGACTGGGCGGGGACAGATACGCAGTATTTT. Protein sequence: CASSQDWAGTDTQYF. V is TRBV4-3 and J is TRBJ2-3; a weak D match, TRBD2 (6 bases). V lost 0 bases and J 3 bases, leaving 10 bases between the germline ends. CDR1 is LGHNA and CDR2 is YSLEER in the germline V gene. The CDR3 covers 15 residues.